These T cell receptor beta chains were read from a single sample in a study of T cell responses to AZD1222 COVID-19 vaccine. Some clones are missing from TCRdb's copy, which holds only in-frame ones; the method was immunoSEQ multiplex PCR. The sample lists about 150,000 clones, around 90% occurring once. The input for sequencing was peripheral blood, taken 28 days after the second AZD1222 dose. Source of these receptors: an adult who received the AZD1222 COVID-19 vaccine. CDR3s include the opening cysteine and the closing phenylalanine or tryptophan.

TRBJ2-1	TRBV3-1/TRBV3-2	CASSHSGRTGGEQFF
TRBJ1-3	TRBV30	CAWSKGTGAGNTIYF
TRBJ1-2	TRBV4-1	CASSQEGGGSNYGYTF
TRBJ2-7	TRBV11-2	CASSFRSYEQYF
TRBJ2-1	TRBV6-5	CASKESGRNEQFF
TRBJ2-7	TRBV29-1	CSVVQGPYEQYF
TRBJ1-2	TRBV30	CAWSGTGLGGYTF
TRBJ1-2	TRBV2	CASRQGPDYGYTF
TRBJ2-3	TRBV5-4	CASSLGRGTDTQYF
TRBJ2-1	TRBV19	CASSIRLAGQSSYNEQFF
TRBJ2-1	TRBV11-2	CASSLAGSGSRNEQFF
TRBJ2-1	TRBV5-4	CASSWGQGSYNEQFF
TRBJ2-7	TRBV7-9	CASSQGGTWYEQYF
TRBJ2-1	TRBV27	CASSRGLAGVSRIDNEQFF
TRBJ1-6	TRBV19	CASSRGNSPLHF
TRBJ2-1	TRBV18	CASSPRADLFNEQFF
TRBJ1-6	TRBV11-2	CASSLEPGGNSPLHF
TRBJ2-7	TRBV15	CATSRAKVAGLNYEQYF
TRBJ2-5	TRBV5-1	CASQAGTRETQYF
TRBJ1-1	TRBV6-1	CASSEAVRRGPNTEAFF
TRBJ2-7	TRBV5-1	CASSLVNMGASHEQYF
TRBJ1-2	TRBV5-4	CASSLDRGLYGYTF
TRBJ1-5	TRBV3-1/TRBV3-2	CASSQGSFQPQHF
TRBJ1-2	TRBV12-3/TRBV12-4	CASRGKSGGYTF
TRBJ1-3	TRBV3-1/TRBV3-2	CASSQPTGGSGNTIYF
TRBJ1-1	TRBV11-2	CASSVKGNTEAFF
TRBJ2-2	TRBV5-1	CASSITSGTNTGELFF
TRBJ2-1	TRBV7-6	CASSTPLAGGDNEQFF
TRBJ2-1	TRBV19	CASSNSRVNYNEQFF
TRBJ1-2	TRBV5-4	CASSLGQGRGGYTF
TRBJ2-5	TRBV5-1	CASSLAAGGPGETQYF
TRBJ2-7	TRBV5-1	CASSGGPPGLYEQYF
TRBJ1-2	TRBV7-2	CASSLVTGGAGYGYTF
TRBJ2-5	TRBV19	CASTPKQGYQETQYF
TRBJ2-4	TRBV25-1	CASSEWVVGGGARNIQYF
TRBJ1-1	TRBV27	CASSWGTGTVAFF
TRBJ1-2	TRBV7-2	CASSYGQGYDGYTF
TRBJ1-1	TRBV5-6	CASTPALRNTEAFF
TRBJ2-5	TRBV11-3	CASSLGSQETQYF
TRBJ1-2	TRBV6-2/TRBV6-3	CASSYGTASNYGYTF
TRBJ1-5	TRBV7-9	CASSLRGDSNQPQHF
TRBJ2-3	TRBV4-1	CASSQVIAQSTDTQYF
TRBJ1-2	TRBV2	CASSVGESYYGYTF
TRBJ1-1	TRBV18	CASSSVAGQGPTEAFF
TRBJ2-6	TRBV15	CASRGGAAFSGANVLTF
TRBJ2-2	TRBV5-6	CASSFVAGSGELFF
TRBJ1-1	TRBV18	CASLGTANTEAFF
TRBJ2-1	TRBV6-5	CASIPRRVDNEQFF
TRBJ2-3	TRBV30	CAWSSLGRAIDTQYF
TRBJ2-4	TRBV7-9	CASSSDSRDIQYF